The clone carrying this T cell receptor beta chain was observed a handful of times. Its cognate antigen is unknown. This record comes from a study of HIV-infected patients and healthy controls. CDR1 and CDR2 (germline): LGHDT, YNNKEL (reference sequence). CDR3 length: 13 residues. With 5 bases removed from V and 3 bases from J, the gap between germline ends came to 10 bases. No cell fractionation was done, so the repertoire covers all unsorted peripheral blood T cells. Overall study findings and caveats: Healthy controls shared more CDR3 sequences between individuals than HIV-infected patients did. During therapy, HIV-associated CDR3s fell significantly in frequency, while CMV-associated CDR3s did not change significantly.

Reverse transcription used about 500 ng RNA and constant-region primers for alpha and beta. Using multiplexing indices, alpha and beta chain libraries were generated apart by chain-specific third strand synthesis. All rearrangements within a chain used one primer pair; cDNA molecules carried barcodes. TCRdb recomputed calls from the 5' RACE reads with MiXCR, one row per CDR3 protein. The sample carries roughly 18,000 distinct CDR3 sequences, about 9.5% recorded once. The chain combines TRBV3-1 with TRBJ1-2; a possible D gene is TRBD1 (5 bases). The sequence was obtained from an adult in good health. The sequencing sample was made of blood. CDR3 bases: TGTGCCAGCAGCTTCCAAGGGGACTATGGCTACACCTTC. Translating gives CASSFQGDYGYTF.